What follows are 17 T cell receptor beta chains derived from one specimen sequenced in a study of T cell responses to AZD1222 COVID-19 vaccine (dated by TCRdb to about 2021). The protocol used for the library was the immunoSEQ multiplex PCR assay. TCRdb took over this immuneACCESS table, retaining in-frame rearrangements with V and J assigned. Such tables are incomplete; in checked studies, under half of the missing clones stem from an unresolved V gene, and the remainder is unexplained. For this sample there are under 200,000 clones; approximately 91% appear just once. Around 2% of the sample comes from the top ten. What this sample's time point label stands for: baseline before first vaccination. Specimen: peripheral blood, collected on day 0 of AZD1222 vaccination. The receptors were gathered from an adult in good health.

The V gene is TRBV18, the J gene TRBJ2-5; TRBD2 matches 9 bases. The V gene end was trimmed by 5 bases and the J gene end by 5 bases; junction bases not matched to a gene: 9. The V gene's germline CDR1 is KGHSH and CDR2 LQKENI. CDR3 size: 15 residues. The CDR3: CASSSLREGHETQYF. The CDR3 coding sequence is TGTGCCAGCTCATCCCTGCGGGAGGGCCATGAGACCCAGTACTTC.

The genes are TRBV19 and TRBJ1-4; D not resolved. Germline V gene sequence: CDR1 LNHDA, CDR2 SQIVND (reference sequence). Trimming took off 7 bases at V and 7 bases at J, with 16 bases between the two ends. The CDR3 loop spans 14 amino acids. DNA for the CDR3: TGTGCCAGTAAGTTTCCGGCAACTGGTGAAAAACTGTTTTTT. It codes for CASKFPATGEKLFF.

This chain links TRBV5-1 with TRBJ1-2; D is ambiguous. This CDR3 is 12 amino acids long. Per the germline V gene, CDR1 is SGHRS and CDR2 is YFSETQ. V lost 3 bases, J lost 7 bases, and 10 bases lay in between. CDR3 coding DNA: TGCGCCAGCAGCTCCTACCCAAGTGGCTACACCTTC. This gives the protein CASSSYPSGYTF.

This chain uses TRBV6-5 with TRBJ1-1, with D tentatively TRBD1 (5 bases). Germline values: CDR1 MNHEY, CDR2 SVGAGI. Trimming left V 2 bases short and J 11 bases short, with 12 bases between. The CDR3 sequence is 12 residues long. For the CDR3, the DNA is TGTGCCAGCAGTTACACGGGGGATTGGGCTTTCTTT. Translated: CASSYTGDWAFF.

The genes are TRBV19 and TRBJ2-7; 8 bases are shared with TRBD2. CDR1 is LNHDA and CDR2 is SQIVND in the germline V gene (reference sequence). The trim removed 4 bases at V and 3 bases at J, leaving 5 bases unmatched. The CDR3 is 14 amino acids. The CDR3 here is CASSKRGSSYEQYF. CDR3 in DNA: TGTGCCAGTAGTAAGCGGGGGTCCAGCTACGAGCAGTACTTC. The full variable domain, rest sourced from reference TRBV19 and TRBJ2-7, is DGGITQSPKYLFRKEGQNVTLSCEQNLNHDAMYWYRQDPGQGLRLIYYSQIVNDFQKGDIAEGYSVSREKKESFPLTVTSAQKNPTAFYLCASSKRGSSYEQYFGPGTRLTVT.

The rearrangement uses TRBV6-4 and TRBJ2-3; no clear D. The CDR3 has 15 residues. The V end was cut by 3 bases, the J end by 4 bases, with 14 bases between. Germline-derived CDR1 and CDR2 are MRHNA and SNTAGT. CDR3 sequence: CASSEESTGPDTQYF. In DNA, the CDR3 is TGTGCCAGCAGTGAGGAGTCCACGGGCCCAGATACGCAGTATTTT.

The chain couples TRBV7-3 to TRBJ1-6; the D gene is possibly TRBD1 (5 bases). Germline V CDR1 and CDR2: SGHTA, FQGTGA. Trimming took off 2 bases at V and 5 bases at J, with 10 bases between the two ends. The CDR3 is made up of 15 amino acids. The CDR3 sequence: CASSLLGGDNSPLHF. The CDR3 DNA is TGTGCCAGCAGCTTATTGGGAGGGGATAATTCACCCCTCCACTTT.

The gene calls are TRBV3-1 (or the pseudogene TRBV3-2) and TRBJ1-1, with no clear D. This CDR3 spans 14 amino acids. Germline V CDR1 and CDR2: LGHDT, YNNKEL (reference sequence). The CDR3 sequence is CVGLAEPMNTEAFF. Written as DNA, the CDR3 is TGTGTTGGTTTGGCAGAACCCATGAACACTGAAGCTTTCTTT.

CDR3 region: CASSLADSFHEQYF. CDR3 DNA: TGTGCCAGCAGCCTCGCGGACAGCTTCCACGAGCAGTACTTC. The chain uses TRBV7-9 and TRBJ2-7, with a weak D call TRBD1 (6 bases). Germline-derived CDR1 and CDR2 are SEHNR and FQNEAQ (reference sequence). This CDR3 region has 14 residues. V lost 5 bases, J lost 5 bases, and 16 bases lay in between.

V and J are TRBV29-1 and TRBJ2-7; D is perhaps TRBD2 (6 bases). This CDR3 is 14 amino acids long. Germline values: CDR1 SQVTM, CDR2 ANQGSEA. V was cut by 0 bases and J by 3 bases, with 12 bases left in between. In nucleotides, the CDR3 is TGCAGCGTTGAAGATCGTGGAGGGAACTACGAGCAGTACTTC. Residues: CSVEDRGGNYEQYF.

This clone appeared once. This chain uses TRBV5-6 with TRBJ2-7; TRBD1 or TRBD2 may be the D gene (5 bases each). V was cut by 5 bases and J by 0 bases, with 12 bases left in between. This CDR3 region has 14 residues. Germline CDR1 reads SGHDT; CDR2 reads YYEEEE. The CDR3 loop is CASRSYGGSYEQYF. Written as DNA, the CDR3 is TGTGCCAGCAGGTCCTATGGGGGCTCCTACGAGCAGTACTTC.

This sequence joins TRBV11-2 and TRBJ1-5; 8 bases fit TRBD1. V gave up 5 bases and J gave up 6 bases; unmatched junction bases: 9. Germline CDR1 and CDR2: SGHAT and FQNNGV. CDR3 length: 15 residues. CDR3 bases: TGTGCCAGCAGCCCCGCCCCAGGGGGCGGTCAGCCCCAGCATTTT. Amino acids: CASSPAPGGGQPQHF.

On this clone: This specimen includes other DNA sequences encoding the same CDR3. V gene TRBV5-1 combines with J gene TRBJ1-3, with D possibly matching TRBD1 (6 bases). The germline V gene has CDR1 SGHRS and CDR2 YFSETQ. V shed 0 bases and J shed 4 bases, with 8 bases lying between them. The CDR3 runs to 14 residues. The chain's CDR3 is CASSLAGAGNTIYF. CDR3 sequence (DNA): TGCGCCAGCAGCTTGGCAGGGGCGGGAAACACCATATATTTT.

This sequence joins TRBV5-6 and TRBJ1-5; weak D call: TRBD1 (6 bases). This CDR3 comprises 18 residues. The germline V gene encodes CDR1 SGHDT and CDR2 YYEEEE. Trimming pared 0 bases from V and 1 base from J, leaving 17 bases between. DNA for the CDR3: TGTGCCAGCAGCTTGGCCGGGTCAGGGGCTAGCAGCAATCAGCCCCAGCATTTT. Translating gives CASSLAGSGASSNQPQHF.

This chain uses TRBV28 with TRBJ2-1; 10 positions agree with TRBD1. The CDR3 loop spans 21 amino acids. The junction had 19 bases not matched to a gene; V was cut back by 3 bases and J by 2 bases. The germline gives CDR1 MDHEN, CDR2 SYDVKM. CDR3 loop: CASSFDSTGTGEFMPYNEQFF. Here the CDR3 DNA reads TGTGCCAGCAGTTTCGATAGTACCGGGACAGGGGAATTTATGCCCTACAATGAGCAGTTCTTC.

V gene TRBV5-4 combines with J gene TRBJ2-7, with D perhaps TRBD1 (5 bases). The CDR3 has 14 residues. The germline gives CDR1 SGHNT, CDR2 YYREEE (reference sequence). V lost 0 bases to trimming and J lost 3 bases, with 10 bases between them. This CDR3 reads CASSLEQEFYEQYF. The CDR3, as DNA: TGTGCCAGCAGCTTGGAACAGGAGTTCTACGAGCAGTACTTC.

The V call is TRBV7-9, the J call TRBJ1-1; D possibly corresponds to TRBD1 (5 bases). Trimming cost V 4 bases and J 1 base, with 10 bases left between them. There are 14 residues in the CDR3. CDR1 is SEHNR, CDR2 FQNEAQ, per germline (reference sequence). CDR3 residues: CASSSSQGNTEAFF. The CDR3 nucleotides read TGTGCCAGCAGCTCCTCCCAGGGGAACACTGAAGCTTTCTTT.